A single T cell receptor (beta chain) is shown here with its context. Its specificity is not known. This entry belongs to a study of OX40 agonist ivuxolimab in advanced cancers. Study-wide results and caveats: Expanded clones tended on average to be more numerous among CD8+ T cells than CD4+. Nonresponders included some who also had low normalized T-cell clonal expansion. Antigen specificity remained undetermined for the expanded peripheral T cells.

The protocol was immunoSEQ multiplex PCR, while the TCRdb copy is restricted to in-frame clones and leaves out a portion. Of about 76,000 clones listed, around 85% are singletons. Looked up from germline, CDR1 is LGHNT and CDR2 is FRNRAP. The CDR3 has 12 amino acids. V was cut by 8 bases and J by 1 base, with 8 bases left in between. This chain uses TRBV12-5 with TRBJ1-1; D remains unclear. Specimen: CD4+ or CD8+ T cells sorted from blood, collected in a trial of the OX40 agonist ivuxolimab. The source is an adult with an advanced solid tumor such as melanoma, head and neck, liver or kidney cancer. CDR3 nucleotide sequence: TGTGCTAGTAGACTTACGAACACTGAAGCTTTCTTT. This codes for CASRLTNTEAFF.